This T cell receptor (beta chain) came from a study of cytomegalovirus exposure and HLA in healthy donors. Study results and limitations: On later analysis, the bulk of CMV-associated TCR beta chains appeared to be HLA-restricted. A few CMV-associated chains were confirmed in vitro to be specific for CMV antigens. The study put around 180 TCR beta chains on its list as cytomegalovirus-associated.

Despite likely unrecorded immune exposures, the donors were nominally healthy at the time of sampling. CDR3 length equals 13 residues. Germline values: CDR1 SEHNR, CDR2 FQNEAQ (reference sequence). The trim removed 7 bases at V and 2 bases at J, leaving 3 bases unmatched. The study ran its PCR with 60 Vbeta and 13 Jbeta primers. The table came from immunoSEQ multiplex PCR; TCRdb's copy has only in-frame clones and leaves some out. The specimen's table records 200,000 or so clones. As to this clone: The antigen is not known.

The sample comprised PBMCs. The chain recombines TRBV7-9 with TRBJ2-7; 9 bases line up with TRBD1. The clonotype was recovered from a boy aged 5-17 years in good health and CMV-seronegative. The CDR3 here is CASTWTGAYEQYF. CDR3 coding DNA: TGTGCCAGCACCTGGACAGGGGCCTACGAGCAGTACTTC. The variable domain in full, with the rest retrieved from reference TRBV7-9 and TRBJ2-7, is DTGVSQNPRHKITKRGQNVTFRCDPISEHNRLYWYRQTLGQGPEFLTYFQNEAQLEKSRLLSDRFSAERPKGSFSTLEIQRTEQGDSAMYLCASTWTGAYEQYFGPGTRLTVT.